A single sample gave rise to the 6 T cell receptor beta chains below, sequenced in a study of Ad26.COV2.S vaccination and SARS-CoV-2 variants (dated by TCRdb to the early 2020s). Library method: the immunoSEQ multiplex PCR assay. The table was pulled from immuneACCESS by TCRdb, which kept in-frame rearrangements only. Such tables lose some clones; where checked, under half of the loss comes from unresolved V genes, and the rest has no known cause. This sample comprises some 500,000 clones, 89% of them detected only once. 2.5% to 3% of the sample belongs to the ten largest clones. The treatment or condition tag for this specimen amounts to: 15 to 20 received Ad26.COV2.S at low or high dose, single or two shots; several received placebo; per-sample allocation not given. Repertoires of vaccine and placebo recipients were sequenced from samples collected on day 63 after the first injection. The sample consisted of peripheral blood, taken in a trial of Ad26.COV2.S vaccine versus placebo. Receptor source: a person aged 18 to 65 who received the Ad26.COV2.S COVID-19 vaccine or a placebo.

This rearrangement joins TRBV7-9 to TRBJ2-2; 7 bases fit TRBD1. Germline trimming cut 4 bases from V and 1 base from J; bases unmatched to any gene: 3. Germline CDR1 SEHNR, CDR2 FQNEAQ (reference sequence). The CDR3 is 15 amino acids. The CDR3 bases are TGTGCCAGCAGCTCTTGGACAGGGAACACCGGGGAGCTGTTTTTT. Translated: CASSSWTGNTGELFF.

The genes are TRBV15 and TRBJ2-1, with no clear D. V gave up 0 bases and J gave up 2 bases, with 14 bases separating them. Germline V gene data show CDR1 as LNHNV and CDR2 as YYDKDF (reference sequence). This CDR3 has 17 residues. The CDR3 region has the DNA TGTGCCACCAGCAGAGATCGACTCCTACGCCCCTACAATGAGCAGTTCTTC. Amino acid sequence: CATSRDRLLRPYNEQFF.

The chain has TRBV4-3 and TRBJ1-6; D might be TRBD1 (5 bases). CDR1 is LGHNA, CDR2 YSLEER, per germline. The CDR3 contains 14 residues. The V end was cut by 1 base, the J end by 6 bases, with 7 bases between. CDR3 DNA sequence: TGCGCCAGCAGCCAAGTCGACAGTAATTCACCCCTCCACTTT. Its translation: CASSQVDSNSPLHF.

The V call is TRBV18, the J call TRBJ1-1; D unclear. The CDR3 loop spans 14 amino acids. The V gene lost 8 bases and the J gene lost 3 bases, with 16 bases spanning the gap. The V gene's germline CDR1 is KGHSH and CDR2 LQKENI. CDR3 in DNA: TGTGCCAGCAATCAGGACCCGGGGTACACTGAAGCTTTCTTT. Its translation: CASNQDPGYTEAFF.

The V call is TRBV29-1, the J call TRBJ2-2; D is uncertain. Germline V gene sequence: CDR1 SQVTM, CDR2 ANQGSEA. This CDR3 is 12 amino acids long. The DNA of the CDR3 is TGCAGTGCTGTCTTTATAACCGGGGAGCTGTTTTTT. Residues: CSAVFITGELFF.

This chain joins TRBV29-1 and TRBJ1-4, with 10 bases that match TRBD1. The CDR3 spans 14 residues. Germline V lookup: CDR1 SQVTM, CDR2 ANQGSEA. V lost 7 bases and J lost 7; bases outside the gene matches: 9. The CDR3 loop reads CSATWTGGGEKLFF. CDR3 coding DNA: TGCAGCGCAACCTGGACAGGGGGAGGTGAAAAACTGTTTTTT. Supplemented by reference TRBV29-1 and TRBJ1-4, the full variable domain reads SAVISQKPSRDICQRGTSLTIQCQVDSQVTMMFWYRQQPGQSLTLIATANQGSEATYESGFVIDKFPISRPNLTFSTLTVSNMSPEDSSIYLCSATWTGGGEKLFFGSGTQLSVL.